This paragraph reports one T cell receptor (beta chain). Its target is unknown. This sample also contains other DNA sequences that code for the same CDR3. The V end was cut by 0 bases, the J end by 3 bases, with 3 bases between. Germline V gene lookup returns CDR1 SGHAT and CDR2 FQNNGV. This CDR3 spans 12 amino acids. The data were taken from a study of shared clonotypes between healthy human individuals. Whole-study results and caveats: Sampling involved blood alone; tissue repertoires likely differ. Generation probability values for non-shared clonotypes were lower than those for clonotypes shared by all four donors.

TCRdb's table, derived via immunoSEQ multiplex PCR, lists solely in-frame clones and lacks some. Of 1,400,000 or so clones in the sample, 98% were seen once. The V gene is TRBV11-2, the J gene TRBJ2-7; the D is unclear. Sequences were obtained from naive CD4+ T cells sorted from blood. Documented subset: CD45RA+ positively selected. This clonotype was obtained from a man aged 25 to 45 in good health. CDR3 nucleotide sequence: TGTGCCAGCAGCTTAGACAGCTACGAGCAGTACTTC. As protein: CASSLDSYEQYF.